One sample yielded the 28 T cell receptor beta chains listed below, sequenced in a study of shared clonotypes between healthy human individuals. The assay was immunoSEQ multiplex PCR, and TCRdb's table has in-frame clones only and misses some. The repertoire includes under 550,000 clones, 90% to 97% of them detected once, and about 0.057% sits in the top ten. The sample consisted of naive CD4+ T cells sorted from blood. As to subset: CD45RA+ positively selected. The receptors derive from a young woman in good health.

The genes are TRBV27 and TRBJ2-5; 8 bases match TRBD1. Losses at the gene ends were 7 bases for V and 7 bases for J; bases not matched to a gene: 11. This CDR3 region has 14 residues. In germline, CDR1 is MNHEY, CDR2 SMNVEV (reference sequence). The CDR3 nucleotides are TGTGCCAGCACTAAAGAAGGACAGGGTGGGACCCAGTACTTC. Encoded protein: CASTKEGQGGTQYF.

CDR3 nucleotide sequence: TGTGCCAGCAGCTTGAGCTACGGAATCGGGGGATCTATCACAGATACGCAGTATTTT. Amino acids: CASSLSYGIGGSITDTQYF. The chain joins TRBV11-2 to TRBJ2-3; TRBD2 is a possible D gene (6 bases). Germline lookup yields CDR1 SGHAT and CDR2 FQNNGV. The V gene lost 3 bases and the J gene lost 2 bases, with 24 bases spanning the gap. CDR3 size: 19 residues.

This chain links TRBV25-1 with TRBJ2-5; 8 bases agree with TRBD1. The DNA matches TRBJ2-7 better at its end, which makes the J call doubtful. Germline lookup yields CDR1 MGHDK and CDR2 SYGVNS. The CDR3 extends over 17 amino acids. Here the CDR3 reads CASSEFSGGDLAYEQYF. The CDR3 DNA sequence: TGTGCCAGCAGTGAATTTTCAGGGGGCGATTTAGCCTACGAGCAGTACTTC.

V usage is TRBV13 and J usage is TRBJ1-1; a possible D gene is TRBD1 (6 bases). The CDR3 is 14 residues long. Germline CDR1 reads PRHDT; CDR2 reads FYEKMQ (reference sequence). The DNA of the CDR3 is TGTTCCTCGGGGCAGGGGCAGCTAGGCACTGAAGCTTTCTTT. The encoded protein is CSSGQGQLGTEAFF. The full variable domain, completed using reference TRBV13 and TRBJ1-1, is AAGVIQSPRHLIKEKRETATLKCYPIPRHDTVYWYQQGPGQDPQFLISFYEKMQSDKGSIPDRFSAQQFSDYHSELNMSSLELGDSALYFCSSGQGQLGTEAFFGQGTRLTVV.

The chain carries TRBV19 and TRBJ2-2; 11 bases align to TRBD2. The CDR3 spans 18 residues. The V gene's germline CDR1 is LNHDA and CDR2 SQIVND (reference sequence). Trimming took 7 bases from V and 2 from J; bases not matched to a gene: 12. Here the CDR3 reads CASTLERLAGINTGELFF. The CDR3 region has the DNA TGTGCCAGTACCCTTGAAAGACTAGCGGGGATAAACACCGGGGAGCTGTTTTTT.

The V and J genes are TRBV2 and TRBJ2-7; TRBD1 or TRBD2 may be the D gene (5 bases each). Germline V gives CDR1 SNHLY, CDR2 FYNNEI. Trimming pared 4 bases from V and 3 bases from J, leaving 10 bases between. The length of the CDR3 is 13 residues. The CDR3 sequence: CASSAQGDYEQYF. CDR3 DNA sequence: TGTGCCAGCAGTGCCCAGGGAGACTACGAGCAGTACTTC. The variable domain in full, completed from reference TRBV2 and TRBJ2-7, reads EPEVTQTPSHQVTQMGQEVILRCVPISNHLYFYWYRQILGQKVEFLVSFYNNEISEKSEIFDDQFSVERPDGSNFTLKIRSTKLEDSAMYFCASSAQGDYEQYFGPGTRLTVT.

The chain recombines TRBV5-6 with TRBJ1-1, with 9 bases fitting TRBD1. This CDR3 spans 13 amino acids. V shed 6 bases and J 3 bases; nucleotides not matched to a gene: 3. Germline V gives CDR1 SGHDT, CDR2 YYEEEE. Here the CDR3 reads CASITGGDTEAFF. The CDR3 DNA is TGTGCCAGCATAACAGGGGGCGACACTGAAGCTTTCTTT.

The V call is TRBV5-4, the J call TRBJ2-3; 7 bases are shared with TRBD2. The CDR3 is 17 amino acids. V gave up 7 bases and J gave up 1 base; unmatched junction bases: 15. The germline V gene encodes CDR1 SGHNT and CDR2 YYREEE (reference sequence). The CDR3 sequence: CASQRTRWKKGTDTQYF. The CDR3 coding sequence is TGTGCCAGCCAACGGACTAGATGGAAAAAAGGCACAGATACGCAGTATTTT.

The CDR3 sequence: CASSKEGTKFAGTEAFF. The CDR3 DNA sequence: TGTGCCAGTAGCAAAGAGGGAACGAAGTTTGCGGGAACTGAAGCTTTCTTT. V and J are TRBV19 and TRBJ1-1; D is uncertain. Germline V CDR1 and CDR2: LNHDA, SQIVND (reference sequence). V was pared by 6 bases and J by 5 bases, with 25 bases between. The CDR3 is 17 amino acids.

The CDR3 nucleotides are TGTGCCAGCGGCAACGGGGGGGCAGGGACTAACAATGAGCAGTTCTTC. This sequence encodes CASGNGGAGTNNEQFF. The rearrangement joins TRBV6-6 to TRBJ2-1, with 8 positions matching TRBD2. The V gene end was trimmed by 8 bases and the J gene end by 5 bases; junction bases not matched to a gene: 14. The CDR3 is 16 residues long. The germline V gene has CDR1 MNHNY and CDR2 SVGAGI (reference sequence).

This chain links TRBV7-9 with TRBJ1-4, with D perhaps matching TRBD1 (6 bases). V shed 4 bases and J shed 5 bases, with 11 bases lying between them. Looked up from germline, CDR1 is SEHNR and CDR2 is FQNEAQ (reference sequence). This CDR3 comprises 14 residues. The CDR3 sequence: CASSWGQKNEKLFF. The CDR3 DNA reads as TGTGCCAGCAGCTGGGGACAAAAGAATGAAAAACTGTTTTTT. The full variable domain, in which reference TRBV7-9 and TRBJ1-4 provide the parts outside the CDR3, is DTGVSQNPRHKITKRGQNVTFRCDPISEHNRLYWYRQTLGQGPEFLTYFQNEAQLEKSRLLSDRFSAERPKGSFSTLEIQRTEQGDSAMYLCASSWGQKNEKLFFGSGTQLSVL.

This clone was observed once. The rearrangement links TRBV10-3 to TRBJ1-2; unclear D gene. Looked up from germline, CDR1 is ENHRY and CDR2 is SYGVKD. Between the trimmed V and J ends, which lost 8 bases and 4 bases, there was a span of 11 bases. CDR3 length: 12 residues. The CDR3 loop is CAIGQNSYGYTF. CDR3 in DNA: TGTGCCATCGGGCAGAATAGCTATGGCTACACCTTC.

The chain carries TRBV7-2 and TRBJ2-1; the match to TRBD2 covers 10 bases. This CDR3 region has 15 residues. Germline values: CDR1 SGHTA, CDR2 FQGNSA. V shed 5 bases and J 5 bases; nucleotides not matched to a gene: 6. CDR3 sequence (DNA): TGTGCCAGCAGCCCCGGGACTAGCGTTAACAATGAGCAGTTCTTC. It translates to CASSPGTSVNNEQFF. Filled out from reference TRBV7-2 and TRBJ2-1, the complete variable domain reads GAGVSQSPSNKVTEKGKDVELRCDPISGHTALYWYRQSLGQGLEFLIYFQGNSAPDKSGLPSDRFSAERTGGSVSTLTIQRTQQEDSAVYLCASSPGTSVNNEQFFGPGTRLTVL.

This chain links TRBV28 with TRBJ2-7; D is perhaps TRBD1 or TRBD2 (5 bases each). The CDR3 is 14 amino acids. Trimming shortened V by 4 bases and J by 3 bases, and 13 bases separated the two germline ends. Germline V gene sequence: CDR1 MDHEN, CDR2 SYDVKM. Written as DNA, the CDR3 is TGTGCCAGCAGTTCTACCTTGAGGGGCTACGAGCAGTACTTC. Protein product: CASSSTLRGYEQYF.

The chain uses TRBV28 and TRBJ1-4; perhaps TRBD1 as D (5 bases). This CDR3 is 14 amino acids long. Looked up from germline, CDR1 is MDHEN and CDR2 is SYDVKM. V was shortened by 1 base and J by 7 bases, with 10 bases between the two germline ends. The CDR3 loop reads CASSLSGLGEKLFF. In DNA form, the CDR3 reads TGTGCCAGCAGTTTATCAGGGTTGGGTGAAAAACTGTTTTTT.

This clone was detected only a few times. The chain joins TRBV28 to TRBJ1-5; 7 bases are a match to TRBD1. Germline V gene lookup returns CDR1 MDHEN and CDR2 SYDVKM. Trimming removed 8 bases from V and 6 bases from J; junction bases left unmatched: 10. The CDR3 runs to 14 residues. CDR3 residues: CASSPGTALQPQHF. CDR3 bases: TGTGCCAGCTCGCCCGGGACAGCACTTCAGCCCCAGCATTTT. The complete variable domain, with remaining parts taken from reference TRBV28 and TRBJ1-5, reads DVKVTQSSRYLVKRTGEKVFLECVQDMDHENMFWYRQDPGLGLRLIYFSYDVKMKEKGDIPEGYSVSREKKERFSLILESASTNQTSMYLCASSPGTALQPQHFGDGTRLSIL.

The chain's CDR3 is CASSPRAGSDTQYF. Written as DNA, the CDR3 is TGTGCCAGCAGCCCGAGGGCGGGTTCAGATACGCAGTATTTT. The rearrangement joins TRBV7-2 to TRBJ2-3; D may be TRBD2 (5 bases). There are 14 residues in the CDR3. V was clipped by 5 bases and J by 4 bases, with 13 bases between them. Germline loops: CDR1 SGHTA, CDR2 FQGNSA.

V usage is TRBV11-2 and J usage is TRBJ2-7, with TRBD2 matching over 10 bases. CDR1 is SGHAT and CDR2 is FQNNGV in the germline V gene. The CDR3 has 14 residues. V lost 8 bases to trimming and J lost 3 bases; unmatched junction nucleotides: 7. The CDR3 protein is CASRGLAGDYEQYF. CDR3 sequence (DNA): TGTGCCAGCCGAGGGCTAGCGGGGGACTACGAGCAGTACTTC.

This chain uses TRBV5-1 with TRBJ2-1; 8 nucleotides match TRBD2. The junction had 9 bases not matched to a gene; V was cut back by 0 bases and J by 10 bases. This CDR3 region has 15 residues. Germline-derived CDR1 and CDR2 are SGHRS and YFSETQ. CDR3 sequence reads: CASSLVPGGPREQFF. Written as DNA, the CDR3 is TGCGCCAGCAGCTTGGTTCCGGGAGGGCCTAGGGAGCAGTTCTTC. The full variable domain, with the rest looked up from reference TRBV5-1 and TRBJ2-1, is KAGVTQTPRYLIKTRGQQVTLSCSPISGHRSVSWYQQTPGQGLQFLFEYFSETQRNKGNFPGRFSGRQFSNSRSEMNVSTLELGDSALYLCASSLVPGGPREQFFGPGTRLTVL.

The chain carries TRBV6-6 and TRBJ2-7, with D unclear. CDR1 MNHNY and CDR2 SVGAGI come from the germline V gene (reference sequence). This CDR3 contains 14 residues. Between the trimmed V and J ends, which lost 10 bases and 0 bases, there was a span of 16 bases. CDR3 DNA sequence: TGTGCCAAGAATTTCAAGACCAACTCCTACGAGCAGTACTTC. Protein: CAKNFKTNSYEQYF.

This chain joins TRBV19 and TRBJ2-1; 16 bases fit TRBD2. Germline CDR1 is LNHDA and CDR2 is SQIVND (reference sequence). J gave up 5 bases and V 4 bases, and 11 bases lay outside the gene matches. The CDR3 extends over 19 amino acids. The CDR3, as DNA: TGTGCCAGTAGTACTCCGGGACTAGCGGGAGGGACCAAGGACAATGAGCAGTTCTTC. Its translation: CASSTPGLAGGTKDNEQFF.

The J gene is TRBJ1-1, the V gene TRBV20-1; D is uncertain. Germline V CDR1 and CDR2: DFQATT, SNEGSKA (reference sequence). The CDR3 runs to 11 residues. Trimming pared 4 bases from V and 3 bases from J, leaving 6 bases between. The CDR3 nucleotides read TGCAGTGCTACGAGCCACACTGAAGCTTTCTTT. This sequence encodes CSATSHTEAFF.

V gene TRBV2 combines with J gene TRBJ2-7; TRBD1 or TRBD2 may be the D gene (5 bases each). Trimming left V 3 bases short and J 6 bases short, with 12 bases between. From germline, CDR1 is SNHLY and CDR2 FYNNEI. CDR3 length: 13 residues. The CDR3 here is CASSEYAGTEQYF. The CDR3 DNA sequence: TGTGCCAGCAGTGAGTATGCAGGGACCGAGCAGTACTTC.

This chain joins TRBV7-9 and TRBJ2-7; the match to TRBD1 covers 8 bases. CDR3 length equals 16 residues. The V and J ends lost 4 bases and 3 bases, in that order; junction bases with no gene match: 11. CDR1 is SEHNR, CDR2 FQNEAQ, per germline (reference sequence). CDR3 region: CASSSTAGTGGYEQYF. DNA for the CDR3: TGTGCCAGCAGCTCAACCGCCGGGACAGGAGGCTACGAGCAGTACTTC.

The chain recombines TRBV12-5 with TRBJ1-1; no firm D call. CDR3 length: 13 residues. The germline gives CDR1 LGHNT, CDR2 FRNRAP. Trimming stripped 8 bases from V and 1 base from J, with 11 bases between. CDR3 DNA sequence: TGTGCTAGTCTAGGACTGGGGAACACTGAAGCTTTCTTT. It translates to CASLGLGNTEAFF.

The rearrangement links TRBV5-4 to TRBJ2-3, with TRBD2 matching 9 bases. The CDR3 loop spans 15 amino acids. V lost 5 bases and J lost 2; bases outside the gene matches: 6. Germline V CDR1 and CDR2: SGHNT, YYREEE (reference sequence). CDR3 bases: TGTGCCAGCAGTTCCCGACTAGCGGCCACAGATACGCAGTATTTT. Translation gives CASSSRLAATDTQYF.

The chain employs TRBV4-1 and TRBJ2-5; D remains unclear. V gave up 1 base and J gave up 0 bases, with 15 bases separating them. Germline-derived CDR1 and CDR2 are MGHRA and YSYEKL. The CDR3 spans 17 residues. The CDR3 coding sequence is TGCGCCAGCAGCCAAGGGCACCCCCCGACCTACCAAGAGACCCAGTACTTC. The encoded protein is CASSQGHPPTYQETQYF.

The chain has TRBV4-2 and TRBJ1-1; D possibly corresponds to TRBD1 (5 bases). V dropped 0 bases and J dropped 5 bases, with 13 bases sitting between them. Per germline, CDR1 LGHNA and CDR2 YNFKEQ. The CDR3 loop spans 15 amino acids. The CDR3 DNA follows: TGTGCCAGCAGCCAAGAGATCCAGGGAAGGACTGAAGCTTTCTTT. Residues: CASSQEIQGRTEAFF.